This T cell receptor beta chain comes out of a study of cytomegalovirus exposure and HLA in healthy donors. General study results and limits: Reports state that TCR beta sequences accurately predicted most subjects' HLA-A and HLA-B alleles.

PCR amplification relied on 60 Vbeta primers (plus 13 Jbeta primers). Sequencing used immunoSEQ multiplex PCR; TCRdb keeps in-frame clones, though not all of them. Seen here are some 150,000 clones, approximately 80% observed once, and the top ten hold 9.7%. Healthy bone marrow donors made up the donor group. In regard to this clone: Its target is not known.

Germline V gene lookup returns CDR1 LGHNA and CDR2 YNFKEQ. This CDR3 is 13 amino acids long. V was pared by 1 base and J by 7 bases, with 8 bases between. The TCR sequence derives from a man aged 18 to 29 in good health and CMV-seropositive. The V call is TRBV4-2, the J call TRBJ2-1; D might be TRBD2 (5 bases). Sequencing was carried out using PBMCs. CDR3 DNA: TGTGCCAGCAGCCAAGGAAGGAGGAATGAGCAGTTCTTC. Protein: CASSQGRRNEQFF.